The present TCR beta chain was sequenced within a study of cytomegalovirus exposure and HLA in healthy donors. V dropped 4 bases and J dropped 7 bases, with 15 bases sitting between them. CDR1 SGHRS and CDR2 YFSETQ come from the germline V gene. This CDR3 has 13 residues. PCR involved 60 Vbeta and 13 Jbeta primers. Clones were sequenced by immunoSEQ multiplex PCR, and TCRdb holds only the in-frame ones, with some missing. The table includes under 200,000 clones, over 65% detected once. This sequence was found in a middle-aged woman in good health and CMV-seropositive. Sequencing input: PBMCs. The chain has TRBV5-1 and TRBJ2-7, with a tentative D call TRBD2 (5 bases). This CDR3 is CASSEARDGEQYF. The DNA of the CDR3 is TGCGCCAGCAGCGAAGCGAGGGATGGGGAGCAGTACTTC.